Each of the 9 T cell receptor beta chains below was sequenced from the same sample in a study of blood T cells in healthy people across ages. Primed by a sample-barcoded 5' primer and a J-beta primer mix, a second PCR proceeded for 7 to 11 cycles. TCRdb ran MiXCR on the 5' RACE reads and lists one entry per CDR3 protein. The table has some 1.5 million distinct CDR3 sequences, over 25% seen once; the top ten hold approximately 7.7%. Sequenced material: blood. All receptors derive from a woman in her twenties or thirties in good health.

The chain couples TRBV12-3 or TRBV12-4 to TRBJ2-3; D gene unclear. This CDR3 contains 15 residues. Trimming took 3 bases from V and 0 from J, leaving 10 bases between them. CDR3 sequence: CASSLASLSTDTQYF. The CDR3 nucleotides read TGTGCCAGCAGTTTGGCCTCTTTGAGCACAGATACGCAGTATTTT.

This sequence joins TRBV7-9 and TRBJ2-4, with D possibly being TRBD2 (6 bases). With 6 bases removed from V and 6 bases from J, the gap between germline ends came to 15 bases. The CDR3 runs to 14 residues. CDR1 and CDR2 from the germline V gene are SEHNR and FQNEAQ (reference sequence). The CDR3 DNA follows: TGTGCCAGCAGGGAGGGCTCTCCCGGAAACATTCAGTACTTC. Its protein product is CASREGSPGNIQYF.

This clonotype was picked up a small number of times. V gene TRBV28 combines with J gene TRBJ2-7, with no clear D. The CDR3 runs to 12 residues. The germline gives CDR1 MDHEN, CDR2 SYDVKM. With 3 bases removed from V and 4 bases from J, the gap between germline ends came to 7 bases. The CDR3: CASSLKLYEQYF. The CDR3 DNA follows: TGTGCCAGCAGTTTGAAGCTATACGAGCAGTACTTC. Using reference TRBV28 and TRBJ2-7 for the parts outside the CDR3, the full variable domain is DVKVTQSSRYLVKRTGEKVFLECVQDMDHENMFWYRQDPGLGLRLIYFSYDVKMKEKGDIPEGYSVSREKKERFSLILESASTNQTSMYLCASSLKLYEQYFGPGTRLTVT.

This sequence joins TRBV6-6 and TRBJ1-4, with D possibly matching TRBD1 (5 bases). Germline V gene sequence: CDR1 MNHNY, CDR2 SVGAGI (reference sequence). Trimming pared 2 bases from V and 8 bases from J, leaving 6 bases between. The CDR3 extends over 12 amino acids. This CDR3 is CASSYGDEKLFF. The CDR3 coding sequence is TGTGCCAGCAGTTACGGGGACGAAAAACTGTTTTTT.

The chain is built from TRBV20-1 and TRBJ2-7; 7 bases map to TRBD2. V lost 2 bases to trimming and J lost 0 bases; unmatched junction nucleotides: 7. CDR3 length: 15 amino acids. Germline assignment: CDR1 DFQATT and CDR2 SNEGSKA (reference sequence). CDR3 region: CSARTTAGSSYEQYF. CDR3 coding DNA: TGCAGTGCTAGAACGACAGCGGGGAGCTCCTACGAGCAGTACTTC.

This clonotype was seen more than once but under ten times. The gene calls are TRBV28 and TRBJ2-5, with no clear D. Trimming stripped 3 bases from V and 5 bases from J, with 16 bases between. The CDR3 contains 15 residues. The germline V gene encodes CDR1 MDHEN and CDR2 SYDVKM. The CDR3 region is CASSFGSQTGETQYF. The CDR3 region has the DNA TGTGCCAGCAGTTTTGGTTCGCAGACTGGGGAGACCCAGTACTTC.

V is TRBV3-1 and J is TRBJ1-6; no clear D. Germline-derived CDR1 and CDR2 are LGHDT and YNNKEL (reference sequence). The V end was cut by 1 base, the J end by 10 bases, with 5 bases between. The CDR3 contains 12 residues. CDR3 protein: CASSQVESPLHF. For the CDR3, the DNA is TGTGCCAGCAGCCAAGTAGAATCACCCCTCCACTTT.

The chain has TRBV7-2 and TRBJ2-1; 8 bases map to TRBD1. The CDR3 has 20 amino acids. Germline assignment: CDR1 SGHTA and CDR2 FQGNSA. V was clipped by 1 base and J by 0 bases; unmatched bases: 14. Written as DNA, the CDR3 is TGTGCCAGCAGCTTAGTTCGGTGGGGGACAGGTTACCGCTCCTACAATGAGCAGTTCTTC. This codes for CASSLVRWGTGYRSYNEQFF.

This rearrangement joins TRBV30 to TRBJ1-1; D uncertain. The CDR3 extends over 14 amino acids. The germline gives CDR1 GTSNPN, CDR2 SVGIG (reference sequence). Trimming cost V 0 bases and J 1 base, with 9 bases left between them. The CDR3 is CAWSVGKGNTEAFF. In nucleotides, the CDR3 is TGTGCCTGGAGTGTAGGTAAAGGGAACACTGAAGCTTTCTTT.